The 2 T cell receptor beta chains below all came from one sample that was sequenced in a study of blood T cell repertoires in COVID-19. This table comes from immunoSEQ multiplex PCR, and its TCRdb copy is limited to in-frame clones, with some not included. The sample lists 150,000 to 200,000 clones; 70% to 80% were seen once. Sample: peripheral blood. The source of these receptors is a woman between 50 and 59 years old with active or convalescent COVID-19.

The chain has TRBV20-1 and TRBJ1-1; possible D gene TRBD1, 5 bases. Germline V gene lookup returns CDR1 DFQATT and CDR2 SNEGSKA (reference sequence). The CDR3 is 15 residues long. Trimming cost V 3 bases and J 1 base, with 15 bases left between them. In DNA, the CDR3 is TGCAGTGCTAGTTCCCGGTTGGGGCCGAACACTGAAGCTTTCTTT. It codes for CSASSRLGPNTEAFF.

The chain links TRBV5-1 to TRBJ1-1; the match to TRBD1 covers 7 bases. CDR3 length equals 16 residues. Germline V gene lookup returns CDR1 SGHRS and CDR2 YFSETQ. V lost 2 bases and J lost 3; bases outside the gene matches: 10. DNA of the CDR3: TGCGCCAGCAGCTTAGGTAACACAGGGGCGGACACTGAAGCTTTCTTT. As protein: CASSLGNTGADTEAFF.